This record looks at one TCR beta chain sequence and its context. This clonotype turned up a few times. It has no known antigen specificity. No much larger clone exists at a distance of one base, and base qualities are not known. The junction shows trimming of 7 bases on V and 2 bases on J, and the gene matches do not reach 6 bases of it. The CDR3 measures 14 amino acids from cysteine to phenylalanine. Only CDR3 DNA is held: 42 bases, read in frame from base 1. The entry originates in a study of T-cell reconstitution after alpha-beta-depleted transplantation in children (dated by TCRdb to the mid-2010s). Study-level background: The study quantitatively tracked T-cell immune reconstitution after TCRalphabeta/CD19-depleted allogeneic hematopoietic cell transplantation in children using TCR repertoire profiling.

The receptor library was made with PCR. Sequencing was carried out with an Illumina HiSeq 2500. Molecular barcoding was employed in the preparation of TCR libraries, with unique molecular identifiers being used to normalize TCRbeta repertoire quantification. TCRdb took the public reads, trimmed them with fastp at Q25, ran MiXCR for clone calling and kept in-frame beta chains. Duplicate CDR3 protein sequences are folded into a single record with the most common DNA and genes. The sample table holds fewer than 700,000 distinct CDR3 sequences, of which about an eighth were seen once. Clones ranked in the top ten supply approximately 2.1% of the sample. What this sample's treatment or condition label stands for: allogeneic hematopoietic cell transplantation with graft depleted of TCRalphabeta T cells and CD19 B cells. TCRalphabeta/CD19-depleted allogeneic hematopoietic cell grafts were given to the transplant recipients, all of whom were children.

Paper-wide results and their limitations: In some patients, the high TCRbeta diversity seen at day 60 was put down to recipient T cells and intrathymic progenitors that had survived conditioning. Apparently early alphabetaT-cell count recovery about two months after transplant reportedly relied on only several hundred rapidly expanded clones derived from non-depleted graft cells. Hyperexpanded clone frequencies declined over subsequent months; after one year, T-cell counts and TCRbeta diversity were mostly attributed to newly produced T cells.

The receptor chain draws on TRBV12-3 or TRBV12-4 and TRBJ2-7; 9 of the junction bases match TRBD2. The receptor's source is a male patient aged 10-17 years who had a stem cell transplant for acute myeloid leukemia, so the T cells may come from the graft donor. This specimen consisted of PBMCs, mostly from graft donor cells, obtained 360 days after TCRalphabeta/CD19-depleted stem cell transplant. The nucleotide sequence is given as TGTGCCAGCAATCTAGCGGGAACGGCCTACGAGCAGTACTTC. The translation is CASNLAGTAYEQYF.